The 17 T cell receptor beta chains below all came from one sample that was sequenced in a study of T cell responses to AZD1222 COVID-19 vaccine. Clones were sequenced by immunoSEQ multiplex PCR, and TCRdb holds only the in-frame ones, with some missing. This sample has 100,000 to 150,000 clones, with approximately 90% found just once. This sample comprised peripheral blood, obtained on day 0 of AZD1222 vaccination. These receptors all come from an adult in good health.

V gene TRBV28 combines with J gene TRBJ2-7; 9 bases line up with TRBD1. The junction had 7 bases not matched to a gene; V was cut back by 5 bases and J by 2 bases. The CDR3 runs 15 residues. Per germline, CDR1 MDHEN and CDR2 SYDVKM. CDR3 sequence reads: CASSQTGTGTYEQYF. For the CDR3, the DNA is TGTGCCAGCAGTCAAACCGGGACAGGGACCTACGAGCAGTACTTC.

This chain uses TRBV4-1 with TRBJ1-1; 7 bases fit TRBD1. Germline V CDR1 and CDR2: MGHRA, YSYEKL. The V and J ends lost 1 base and 1 base, in that order; junction bases with no gene match: 12. The CDR3 extends over 18 amino acids. CDR3 in amino acids: CASSQGRVSGTANTEAFF. The CDR3 DNA is TGCGCCAGCAGCCAAGGGAGGGTATCCGGGACAGCGAACACTGAAGCTTTCTTT.

The gene calls are TRBV5-1 and TRBJ2-1; D possibly matches TRBD1 or TRBD2 (6 bases each). The germline CDR1 and CDR2 sequences are SGHRS and YFSETQ. V was trimmed by 0 bases and J by 3 bases, leaving 10 bases between them. CDR3 length: 15 residues. Written as DNA, the CDR3 is TGCGCCAGCAGCTTGGACGGGGGCTTCTACAATGAGCAGTTCTTC. Protein product: CASSLDGGFYNEQFF.

The chain employs TRBV4-2 and TRBJ2-7; a weak D match, TRBD2 (6 bases). This CDR3 spans 14 amino acids. With 1 base removed from V and 5 bases from J, the gap between germline ends came to 12 bases. Germline values: CDR1 LGHNA, CDR2 YNFKEQ. This CDR3 reads CASSQVASSDEQYF. The CDR3 DNA is TGTGCCAGCAGCCAAGTGGCGTCTAGCGACGAGCAGTACTTC.

The chain links TRBV19 to TRBJ1-5; D is possibly TRBD1 (5 bases). Germline CDR1 and CDR2: LNHDA and SQIVND (reference sequence). This CDR3 comprises 13 residues. Trimming removed 4 bases from V and 5 bases from J, with 9 bases in between. The CDR3 nucleotides read TGTGCCAGTAGTAGACGGGGGGATCAGCCCCAGCATTTT. Its translation: CASSRRGDQPQHF.

The chain is built from TRBV7-8 and TRBJ1-2; 9 bases are a match to TRBD1. Unmatched junction bases numbered 9, after V lost 0 bases and J lost 1 base. Looked up from germline, CDR1 is SGHVS and CDR2 is FQNEAQ. The CDR3 totals 18 residues. CDR3 sequence: CASSLALRGTGSNYGYTF. CDR3 DNA: TGTGCCAGCAGCTTAGCGCTAAGAGGGACAGGGAGTAACTATGGCTACACCTTC.

The rearrangement joins TRBV4-1 to TRBJ2-7; 8 bases match TRBD1. With 0 bases clipped from V and 3 bases from J, the junction kept 7 bases outside the gene matches. Germline lookup yields CDR1 MGHRA and CDR2 YSYEKL. The CDR3 loop spans 16 amino acids. In DNA form, the CDR3 reads TGCGCCAGCAGCCAAGATCCGGCAGGGGGCTTCTACGAGCAGTACTTC. This sequence encodes CASSQDPAGGFYEQYF.

This clone was seen once. The chain employs TRBV24-1 and TRBJ2-3, with D perhaps TRBD2 (5 bases). The V gene lost 11 bases and the J gene lost 2 bases, with 13 bases spanning the gap. The V gene's germline CDR1 is KGHDR and CDR2 SFDVKD. The CDR3 spans 13 residues. CDR3 region: CASGASHTDTQYF. The CDR3, as DNA: TGTGCCAGCGGAGCTAGCCACACAGATACGCAGTATTTT.

The chain recombines TRBV2 with TRBJ1-5; D not certain. Germline CDR1 reads SNHLY; CDR2 reads FYNNEI. V lost 11 bases and J lost 3, with 20 bases in between. CDR3 length equals 15 residues. The CDR3 sequence: CAYSRPGTVNQPQHF. Written as DNA, the CDR3 is TGTGCCTACTCGAGGCCCGGAACAGTCAATCAGCCCCAGCATTTT.

The rearrangement uses TRBV19 and TRBJ1-3; D gene unclear. Germline V gene sequence: CDR1 LNHDA, CDR2 SQIVND (reference sequence). The germline V and J ends were trimmed by 6 bases and 0 bases, with 6 bases remaining between them. The CDR3 sequence is 13 residues long. The DNA of the CDR3 is TGTGCCAGTAGCCAGAGCTCTGGAAACACCATATATTTT. Its protein product is CASSQSSGNTIYF.

The V and J genes are TRBV19 and TRBJ2-7; 9 bases agree with TRBD1. V was clipped by 5 bases and J by 1 base; unmatched bases: 6. The CDR3 runs to 15 residues. Germline CDR1 and CDR2: LNHDA and SQIVND (reference sequence). CDR3 DNA sequence: TGTGCCAGTAGTGCATCGACAGGGGGGTCCTACGAGCAGTACTTC. This translates into CASSASTGGSYEQYF.

The chain uses TRBV5-4 and TRBJ2-7; D is unclear. V lost 1 base to trimming and J lost 1 base, with 6 bases between them. This CDR3 is 13 amino acids long. Germline V gene data show CDR1 as SGHNT and CDR2 as YYREEE (reference sequence). CDR3 DNA: TGTGCCAGCAGCTTGTGGCTTTCCTACGAGCAGTACTTC. Its protein product is CASSLWLSYEQYF.

The gene calls are TRBV29-1 and TRBJ1-2; no definite D call. This CDR3 contains 13 residues. Looked up from germline, CDR1 is SQVTM and CDR2 is ANQGSEA. The V and J ends lost 4 bases and 6 bases respectively, with 15 bases between them. The CDR3 nucleotides read TGCAGCGTTGTTCTATTCAGCCCTGATGGCTACACCTTC. It encodes CSVVLFSPDGYTF.

J is TRBJ2-7 and V is TRBV29-1; 8 nucleotides match TRBD2. CDR3 length equals 13 residues. Germline V gene data show CDR1 as SQVTM and CDR2 as ANQGSEA. V dropped 5 bases and J dropped 4; count of bases not matched to a gene: 7. The CDR3 region has the DNA TGCAGCGTTTTTAGCGGGGAATCTTACGAGCAGTACTTC. The encoded protein is CSVFSGESYEQYF.

Here the CDR3 DNA reads TGTGCCAGCAGCGACAGCGGGTCGAGTCAGCCCCAGCATTTT. Encoded protein: CASSDSGSSQPQHF. The J gene is TRBJ1-5, the V gene TRBV28, with D possibly TRBD1 on 5 matching bases. V lost 6 bases, J lost 6 bases, and 15 bases lay in between. Germline CDR1 and CDR2: MDHEN and SYDVKM. The CDR3 has 14 residues.

The chain is built from TRBV6-1 and TRBJ1-1; TRBD1 aligns across 9 bases. The V gene end was trimmed by 3 bases and the J gene end by 3 bases; junction bases not matched to a gene: 8. Germline-derived CDR1 and CDR2 are MNHNS and SASEGT. This CDR3 is built from 16 residues. CDR3 coding DNA: TGTGCCAGCAGTGAGGGGACAGGGCGGCCTTACACTGAAGCTTTCTTT. This translates into CASSEGTGRPYTEAFF.

This chain's CDR3 is CASSQGYRGVSYNEQFF. CDR3 nucleotide sequence: TGCGCCAGCAGCCAAGGGTACCGCGGGGTCTCCTACAATGAGCAGTTCTTC. This rearrangement joins TRBV4-1 to TRBJ2-1; D perhaps matches TRBD2 (6 bases). Germline V lookup: CDR1 MGHRA, CDR2 YSYEKL. The length of the CDR3 is 17 residues. The V gene lost 1 base and the J gene lost 0 bases, with 13 bases spanning the gap.